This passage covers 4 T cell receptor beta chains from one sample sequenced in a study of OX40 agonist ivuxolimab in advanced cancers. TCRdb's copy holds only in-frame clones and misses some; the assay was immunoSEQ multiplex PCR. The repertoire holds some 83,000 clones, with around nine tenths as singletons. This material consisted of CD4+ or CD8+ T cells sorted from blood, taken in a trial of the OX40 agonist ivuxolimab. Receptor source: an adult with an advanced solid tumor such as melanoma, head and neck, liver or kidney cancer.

The CDR3 protein is CASSVGSGVGQETQYF. The CDR3 DNA sequence: TGTGCCAGCAGTGTGGGGAGCGGAGTGGGGCAAGAGACCCAGTACTTC. This chain joins TRBV6-1 and TRBJ2-5; D possibly corresponds to TRBD2 (5 bases). The germline CDR1 and CDR2 sequences are MNHNS and SASEGT. Trimming stripped 4 bases from V and 2 bases from J, with 17 bases between. The CDR3 covers 16 residues.

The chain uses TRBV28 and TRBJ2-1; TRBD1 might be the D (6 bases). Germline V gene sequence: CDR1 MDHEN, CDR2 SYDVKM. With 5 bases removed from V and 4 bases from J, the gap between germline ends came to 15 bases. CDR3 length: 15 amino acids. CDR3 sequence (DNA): TGTGCCAGCAGTCCAGTACAGGGTTTGTACAATGAGCAGTTCTTC. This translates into CASSPVQGLYNEQFF.

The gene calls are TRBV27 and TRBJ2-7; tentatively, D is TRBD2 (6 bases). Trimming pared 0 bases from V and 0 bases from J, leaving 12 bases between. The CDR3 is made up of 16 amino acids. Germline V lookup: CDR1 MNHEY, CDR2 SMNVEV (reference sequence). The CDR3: CASSLSWGVLSYEQYF. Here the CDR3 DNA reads TGTGCCAGCAGTTTATCGTGGGGGGTGCTCTCCTACGAGCAGTACTTC.

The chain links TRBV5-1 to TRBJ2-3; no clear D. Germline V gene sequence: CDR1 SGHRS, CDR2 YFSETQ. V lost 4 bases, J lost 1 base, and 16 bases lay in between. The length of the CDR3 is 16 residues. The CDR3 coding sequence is TGCGCCAGCAGCATCGACGGCCGCCCACGCACAGATACGCAGTATTTT. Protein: CASSIDGRPRTDTQYF.